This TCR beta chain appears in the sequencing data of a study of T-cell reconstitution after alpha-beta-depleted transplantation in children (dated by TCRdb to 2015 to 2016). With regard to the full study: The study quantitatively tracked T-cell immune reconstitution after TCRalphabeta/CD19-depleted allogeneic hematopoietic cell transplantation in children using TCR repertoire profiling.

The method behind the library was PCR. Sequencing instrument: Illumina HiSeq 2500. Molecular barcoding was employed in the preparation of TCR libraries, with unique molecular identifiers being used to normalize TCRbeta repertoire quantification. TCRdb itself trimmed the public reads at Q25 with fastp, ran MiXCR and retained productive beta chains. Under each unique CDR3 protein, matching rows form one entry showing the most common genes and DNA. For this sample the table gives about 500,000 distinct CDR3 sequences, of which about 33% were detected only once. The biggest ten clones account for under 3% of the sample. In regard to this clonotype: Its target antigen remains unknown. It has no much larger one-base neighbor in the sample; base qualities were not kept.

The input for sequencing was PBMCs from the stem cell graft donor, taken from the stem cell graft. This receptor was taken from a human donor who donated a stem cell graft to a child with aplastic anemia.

The bases are TGCGCCAGCAGCCTCGTGGCGGGGGCAGGGGCAGATACGCAGTATTTT. Its protein reads: CASSLVAGAGADTQYF. The chain uses TRBV5-1 and TRBJ2-3; possibly the D gene is TRBD2, per 7 matching bases. Trimming costs V 4 bases and J 4 bases, and their ends lie 19 bases apart. In the germline V gene, CDR1 corresponds to SGHRS and CDR2 to YFSETQ. Its CDR3 holds 16 amino acids, cysteine through phenylalanine. The read is trimmed to its CDR3 DNA, 48 bases read in frame from base 1.